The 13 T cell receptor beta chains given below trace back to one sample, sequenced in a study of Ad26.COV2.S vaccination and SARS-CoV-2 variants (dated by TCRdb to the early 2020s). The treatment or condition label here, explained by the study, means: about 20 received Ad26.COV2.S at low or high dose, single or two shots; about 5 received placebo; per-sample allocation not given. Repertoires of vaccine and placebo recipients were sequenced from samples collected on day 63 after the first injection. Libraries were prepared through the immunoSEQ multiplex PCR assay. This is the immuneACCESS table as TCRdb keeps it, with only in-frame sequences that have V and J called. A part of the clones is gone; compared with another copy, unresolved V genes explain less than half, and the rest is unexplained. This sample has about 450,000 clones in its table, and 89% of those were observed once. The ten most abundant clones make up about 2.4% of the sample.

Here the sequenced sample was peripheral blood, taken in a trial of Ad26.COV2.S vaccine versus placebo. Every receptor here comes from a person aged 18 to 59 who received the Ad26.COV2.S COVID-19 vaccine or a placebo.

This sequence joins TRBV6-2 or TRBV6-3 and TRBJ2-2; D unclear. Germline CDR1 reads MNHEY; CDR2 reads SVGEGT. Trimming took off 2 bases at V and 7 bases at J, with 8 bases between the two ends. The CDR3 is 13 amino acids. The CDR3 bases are TGTGCCAGCAGTTACAACGTCCTCGGGGAGCTGTTTTTT. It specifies CASSYNVLGELFF.

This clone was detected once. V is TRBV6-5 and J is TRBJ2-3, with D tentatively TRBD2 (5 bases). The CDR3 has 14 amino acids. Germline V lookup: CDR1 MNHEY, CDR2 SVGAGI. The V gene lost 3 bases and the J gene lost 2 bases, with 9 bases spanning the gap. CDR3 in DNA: TGTGCCAGCAGTTATAGGGAGCCCACAGATACGCAGTATTTT. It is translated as CASSYREPTDTQYF.

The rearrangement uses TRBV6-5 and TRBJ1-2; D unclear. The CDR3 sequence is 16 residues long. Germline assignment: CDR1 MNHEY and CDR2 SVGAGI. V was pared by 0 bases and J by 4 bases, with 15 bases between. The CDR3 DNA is TGTGCCAGCAGTTACTCGATTCAGCTTCCCACCTATGGCTACACCTTC. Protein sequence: CASSYSIQLPTYGYTF.

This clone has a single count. As DNA, the CDR3 is TGTGCCAGCAACGGACTTCAAGAGACCCAGTACTTC. This gives the protein CASNGLQETQYF. V and J are TRBV2 and TRBJ2-5, with a tentative D call TRBD2 (5 bases). The CDR3 contains 12 residues. Germline V lookup: CDR1 SNHLY, CDR2 FYNNEI. V gave up 7 bases and J gave up 2 bases, with 8 bases separating them.

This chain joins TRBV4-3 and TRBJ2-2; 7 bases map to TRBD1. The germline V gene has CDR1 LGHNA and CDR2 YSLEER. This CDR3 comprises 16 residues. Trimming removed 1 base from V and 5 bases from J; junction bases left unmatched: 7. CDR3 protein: CASSQVSGTVTGELFF. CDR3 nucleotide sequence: TGCGCCAGCAGCCAAGTTTCCGGGACAGTTACCGGGGAGCTGTTTTTT.

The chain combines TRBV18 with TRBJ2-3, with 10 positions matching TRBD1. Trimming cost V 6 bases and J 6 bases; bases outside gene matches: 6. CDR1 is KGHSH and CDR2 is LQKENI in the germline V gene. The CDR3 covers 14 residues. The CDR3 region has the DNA TGTGCCAGCTCGGGACAGGGGACGGCGGATACGCAGTATTTT. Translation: CASSGQGTADTQYF.

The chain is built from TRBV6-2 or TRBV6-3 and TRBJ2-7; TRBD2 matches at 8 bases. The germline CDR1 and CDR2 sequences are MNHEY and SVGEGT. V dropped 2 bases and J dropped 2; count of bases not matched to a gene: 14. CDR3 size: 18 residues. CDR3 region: CASSYPREGPSSAYEQYV. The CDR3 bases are TGTGCCAGCAGTTACCCCCGGGAGGGACCTTCGTCAGCCTACGAGCAGTACGTC.

DNA for the CDR3: TGTGCCAGCAGCGTAGACCCGCTGGATACAGCTTCTGGAAACACCATATATTTT. It encodes CASSVDPLDTASGNTIYF. The chain couples TRBV9 to TRBJ1-3; D is unresolved. This CDR3 comprises 18 residues. Germline values: CDR1 SGDLS, CDR2 YYNGEE. V lost 0 bases, J lost 1 base, and 17 bases lay in between.

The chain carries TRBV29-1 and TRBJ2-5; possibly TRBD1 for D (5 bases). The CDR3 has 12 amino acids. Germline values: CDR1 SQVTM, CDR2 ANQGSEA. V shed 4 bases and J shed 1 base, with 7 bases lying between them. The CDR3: CSVVQGQETQYF. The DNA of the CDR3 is TGCAGCGTTGTGCAGGGCCAAGAGACCCAGTACTTC.

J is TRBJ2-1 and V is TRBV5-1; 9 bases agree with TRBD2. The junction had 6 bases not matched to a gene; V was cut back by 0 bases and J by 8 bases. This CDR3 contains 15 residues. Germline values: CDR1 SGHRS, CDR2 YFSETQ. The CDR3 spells CASSLVAGGFDEQFF. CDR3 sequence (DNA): TGCGCCAGCAGCTTGGTTGCGGGGGGGTTCGATGAGCAGTTCTTC.

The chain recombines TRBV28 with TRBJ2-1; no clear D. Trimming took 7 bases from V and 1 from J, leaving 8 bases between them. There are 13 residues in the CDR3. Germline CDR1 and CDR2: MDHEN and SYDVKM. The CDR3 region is CASTEWSYNEQFF. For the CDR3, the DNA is TGTGCCAGCACGGAGTGGTCCTACAATGAGCAGTTCTTC. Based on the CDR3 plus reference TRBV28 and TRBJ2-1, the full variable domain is DVKVTQSSRYLVKRTGEKVFLECVQDMDHENMFWYRQDPGLGLRLIYFSYDVKMKEKGDIPEGYSVSREKKERFSLILESASTNQTSMYLCASTEWSYNEQFFGPGTRLTVL.

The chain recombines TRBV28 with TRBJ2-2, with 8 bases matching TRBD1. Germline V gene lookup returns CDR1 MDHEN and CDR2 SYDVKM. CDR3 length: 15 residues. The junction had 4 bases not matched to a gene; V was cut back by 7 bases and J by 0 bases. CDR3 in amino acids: CASTSGGTNTGELFF. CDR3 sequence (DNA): TGTGCCAGCACCTCAGGGGGCACGAACACCGGGGAGCTGTTTTTT. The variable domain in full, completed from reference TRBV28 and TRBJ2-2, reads DVKVTQSSRYLVKRTGEKVFLECVQDMDHENMFWYRQDPGLGLRLIYFSYDVKMKEKGDIPEGYSVSREKKERFSLILESASTNQTSMYLCASTSGGTNTGELFFGEGSRLTVL.

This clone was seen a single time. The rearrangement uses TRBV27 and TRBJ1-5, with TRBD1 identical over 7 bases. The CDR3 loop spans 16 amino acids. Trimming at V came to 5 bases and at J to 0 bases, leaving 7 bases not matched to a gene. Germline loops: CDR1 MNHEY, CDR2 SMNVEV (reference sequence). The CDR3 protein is CASSPQGEYSNQPQHF. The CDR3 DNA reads TGTGCCAGCAGTCCCCAGGGGGAATATAGCAATCAGCCCCAGCATTTT.